The rows below give T cell receptor beta chains drawn from one sample of a study of regulatory T cells in long-lasting Graves disease. In TCRdb, the multiplex PCR reads were re-called with MiXCR into one record per CDR3 protein. Of about 470,000 distinct CDR3 sequences in the sample, roughly 17% were seen once. These data also formed part of another study, on T cells in Graves' hyperthyroidism and ophthalmopathy.

The source material was peripheral blood mononuclear cells (PBMCs), sampled at new diagnosis, from a patient treated with antithyroid drugs. Source of these receptors: a middle-aged man with Graves disease. Both conserved end residues are part of each CDR3. D genes are given only for firm matches. Clone size is not always given. Where it is, it says once, few, many or a class for expanded clones.

j_call clone_size cdr3_length v_call d_call cdr3_nt cdr3_aa
TRBJ1-5 many 13 TRBV2 NA TGTGCCAGCAGTGAAGGGAGGGATTCGCCCCAGCATTTT CASSEGRDSPQHF
TRBJ2-1 many 14 TRBV28 TRBD2 TGTGCCAGCAGGGTAGCGGGAGGGTACGATGAGCAGTTCTTC CASRVAGGYDEQFF
TRBJ2-5 NA 17 TRBV5-4 TRBD2 TGTGCCAGCAGCCCTGATTTGAGACTAGCGGGAGAAGAGACCCAGTACTTC CASSPDLRLAGEETQYF
TRBJ2-5 many 14 TRBV28 TRBD2 TGTGCCAGCAGTTTTGGTCTAGCGGGGGAGACCCAGTACTTC CASSFGLAGETQYF
TRBJ1-1 many 13 TRBV28 NA TGTGCCAGCAGTCCAGACATGGTGAGAGCGGCTTTCTTT CASSPDMVRAAFF
TRBJ2-1 NA 17 TRBV19 NA TGTGCCAGTAGTAGACCGGCACTAGGAAAGGGTTACAATGAGCAGTTCTTC CASSRPALGKGYNEQFF
TRBJ2-7 many 16 TRBV5-1 NA TGCGCCAGCAGCTTTTCCCCCCGACAGGGAGGCTACGAGCAGTACTTC CASSFSPRQGGYEQYF
TRBJ2-2 few 16 TRBV20-1 TRBD1 TGCAGTGCTAGAGTCCCCGGGACAGAGAACACCGGGGAGCTGTTTTTT CSARVPGTENTGELFF
TRBJ2-7 few 13 TRBV7-9 NA TGTGCCAGCAGCTTAGGGGCTGGGAATGAGCAGTACTTC CASSLGAGNEQYF
TRBJ2-4 many 13 TRBV30 NA TGTGCCTGGAGTGAATCGGCGCGAGGCATTCAGTACTTC CAWSESARGIQYF
TRBJ2-2 few 18 TRBV7-3 TRBD2 TGTGCCAGCAGCCCGAAGGGACTAGCGGGAACAAACACCGGGGAGCTGTTTTTT CASSPKGLAGTNTGELFF
TRBJ1-1 NA 16 TRBV5-1 TRBD1 TGCGCCAGCAGCCAGGACAGGGGGGCGTTGAACACTGAAGCTTTCTTT CASSQDRGALNTEAFF
TRBJ1-3 NA 13 TRBV20-1 NA TGCAGTGCTAGCCCAGGGTCTGGAAACACCATATATTTT CSASPGSGNTIYF
TRBJ2-2 NA 15 TRBV25-1 NA TGTGCCAGCAGTCCCGGACTTCCAAACACCGGGGAGCTGTTTTTT CASSPGLPNTGELFF
TRBJ2-4 NA 15 TRBV24-1 TRBD1 TGTGCCACCAGAGAAACAGGGGTTGGTGTAAACATTCAGTACTTC CATRETGVGVNIQYF
TRBJ2-4 NA 14 TRBV19 TRBD2 TGTGCCAGTAGTATGGGGACTAGCGCGAACATTCAGTACTTC CASSMGTSANIQYF
TRBJ2-7 many 15 TRBV18 NA TGTGCCAGCTCCGCGGACAGTCTTAGCTCCTACGAGCAGTACTTC CASSADSLSSYEQYF
TRBJ2-7 many 14 TRBV11-2 NA TGTGCCAGCAGCTTAGCTGGGGGAGCCTACGAGCAGTACTTC CASSLAGGAYEQYF
TRBJ2-7 few 16 TRBV30 TRBD2 TGTGCCTGGAGTATCAAAGGACTAGCGCGTCTCTACGAGCAGTACTTC CAWSIKGLARLYEQYF
TRBJ2-2 NA 14 TRBV6-4 TRBD2 TGTGCCAGCATGGCGGGAGTTAACACCGGGGAGCTGTTTTTT CASMAGVNTGELFF
TRBJ2-3 NA 18 TRBV7-2 TRBD1 TGTGCCAGCAGCTTTTTCCCCACGGACAGGTCCAACACAGATACGCAGTATTTT CASSFFPTDRSNTDTQYF
TRBJ1-1 NA 13 TRBV4-1 NA TGCGCCAGCAGAGGACTGAGGAACACTGAAGCTTTCTTT CASRGLRNTEAFF
TRBJ2-2 many 17 TRBV11-2 NA TGTGCCAGCAGCCAGGGAACAGGGAGATATAACACCGGGGAGCTGTTTTTT CASSQGTGRYNTGELFF
TRBJ2-7 NA 14 TRBV28 TRBD1 TGTGCCAGCAGCAGAGGGACAGGGGAGAACGAGCAGTACTTC CASSRGTGENEQYF
TRBJ2-2 NA 15 TRBV19 NA TGTGCCAGTAGCCGAGGGGTTGCGGGGACCGGGGAGCTGTTTTTT CASSRGVAGTGELFF
TRBJ2-1 many 16 TRBV5-1 NA TGCGCCAGCGGCGCCCCCGAGGGACAATCCTACAATGAGCAGTTCTTC CASGAPEGQSYNEQFF
TRBJ2-7 many 14 TRBV3-1 TRBD1 TGTGCCAGCAGCCACAGGACAGGGGCCGACGAGCAGTACTTC CASSHRTGADEQYF
TRBJ2-7 many 14 TRBV6-5 TRBD1 TGTGCCAGCAGTTACCGGACAGGCCCCTACGAGCAGTACTTC CASSYRTGPYEQYF
TRBJ2-7 many 14 TRBV12-3/TRBV12-4 TRBD2 TGTGCCAGCAGTTTAAACGGGGGAGGGTACGAGCAGTACTTC CASSLNGGGYEQYF
TRBJ2-2 NA 15 TRBV20-1 NA TGCAGTGCTAGAGGGACTTCCTCGGGTACCGGGGAGCTGTTTTTT CSARGTSSGTGELFF
TRBJ2-2 NA 14 TRBV6-2/TRBV6-3 NA TGTGCCAGCAGCCAGGACTACAACACCGGGGAGCTGTTTTTT CASSQDYNTGELFF
TRBJ2-4 few 15 TRBV12-3/TRBV12-4 NA TGTGCCAGCAGAAGAGTAAGGGACGCCAAAAACATTCAGTACTTC CASRRVRDAKNIQYF
TRBJ2-1 many 15 TRBV10-3 NA TGTGCCATCAACCCCGGTGCGGCTGTCTGGGGTGAGCAGTTCTTC CAINPGAAVWGEQFF
TRBJ2-5 few 15 TRBV5-1 TRBD1 TGCGCCAGCAGCGCTTATGACAGGGGGCAGGAGACCCAGTACTTC CASSAYDRGQETQYF
TRBJ2-7 NA 14 TRBV6-1 NA TGTGCCAGCAGTGAAAGAGGGGCCTCCTACGAGCAGTACTTC CASSERGASYEQYF
TRBJ2-1 NA 15 TRBV9 NA TGTGCCAGCAGCGTGGGGGCGGGCGGCCAAAATGAGCAGTTCTTC CASSVGAGGQNEQFF
TRBJ1-4 NA 15 TRBV6-5 TRBD1 TGTGCCAGCAGTTACGGGGGACAGGGGAATGAAAAACTGTTTTTT CASSYGGQGNEKLFF
TRBJ1-2 NA 12 TRBV20-1 NA TGCAGTGCTGCTGCAGGGAACTATGGCTACACCTTC CSAAAGNYGYTF
TRBJ1-5 NA 15 TRBV6-2/TRBV6-3 TRBD1 TGTGCCAGCAGTGAACGGACAGGGTTTGGTCAGCCCCAGCATTTT CASSERTGFGQPQHF
TRBJ1-1 many 15 TRBV11-2 NA TGTGCCAGCAGCTTAGTTATTTCCGGTAGGACTGAAGCTTTCTTT CASSLVISGRTEAFF
TRBJ1-3 NA 16 TRBV29-1 NA TGCAGCGTTGCTAATCTCCTAGGGACCGCTGGAAACACCATATACTTT CSVANLLGTAGNTIYF
TRBJ2-5 few 11 TRBV6-2/TRBV6-3 NA TGTGCCAGCAGTTACGGGGATCTTACGTACTTC CASSYGDLTYF
TRBJ2-7 many 15 TRBV9 TRBD2 TGTGCCAGCAGCGTCCAACCGGGACTAGCGTACGAGCAGTACTTC CASSVQPGLAYEQYF
TRBJ2-3 NA 13 TRBV25-1 NA TGTGCCAGCAGTGGATTCGGGTCGGATACGCAGTATTTT CASSGFGSDTQYF
TRBJ2-2 many 15 TRBV3-1 TRBD1 TGTGCCAGCACCCGGACAGGGTTGAGCACCGGGGAGCTGTTTTTT CASTRTGLSTGELFF
TRBJ1-3 once 12 TRBV29-1 NA TGCAGCGTTAGGGACTCTGGAAACACCATATATTTT CSVRDSGNTIYF
TRBJ2-5 many 13 TRBV20-1 NA TGCAGTGCTAGAGATTGGGGGCCGGAGACCCAGTACTTC CSARDWGPETQYF
TRBJ2-5 few 14 TRBV28 TRBD2 TGTGCCAGCACCCTTAGCGGGATAATCAAGACCCAGTACTTC CASTLSGIIKTQYF
TRBJ2-3 many 14 TRBV28 TRBD2 TGTGCCAGCAGCTCGCCTAGCGGGACAGATACGCAGTATTTT CASSSPSGTDTQYF
TRBJ2-5 many 14 TRBV15 NA TGTGCCACCAGCAGCGGACAGCACAGGAAGACCCAGTACTTC CATSSGQHRKTQYF
TRBJ1-5 NA 15 TRBV24-1 NA TGTGCCACCAGTGATTCGAAGGTAGCCAATCAGCCCCAGCATTTT CATSDSKVANQPQHF
TRBJ1-6 many 16 TRBV27 NA TGTGCCAGCAGTCCGCAGGGGCCCCGCTATAATTCACCCCTCCACTTT CASSPQGPRYNSPLHF
TRBJ2-7 NA 14 TRBV12-3/TRBV12-4 TRBD2 TGTGCCAGCACCCGACGGGAGGGATCCTACGAGCAGTACTTC CASTRREGSYEQYF
TRBJ1-2 NA 14 TRBV28 NA TGTGCCAGCAGTCCCCCGGGCTTCAACTTTGGCTACACCTTC CASSPPGFNFGYTF
TRBJ1-2 few 14 TRBV6-2/TRBV6-3 NA TGTGCCAGCAGTTCCCGGGGGGGAGAGGGAGGCTACACCTTC CASSSRGGEGGYTF
TRBJ2-1 NA 16 TRBV5-5 NA TGTGCCAGCAGCCCCCAGGCTGGAGGGCCTTGGGATGAGCAGTTCTTC CASSPQAGGPWDEQFF
TRBJ2-2 NA 15 TRBV3-1 TRBD1 TGTGCCAGCAGCCAACGGGACAGATTCACCGGGGAGCTGTTTTTT CASSQRDRFTGELFF
TRBJ2-1 many 14 TRBV12-5 TRBD2 TGTGCTAGTGGTTTAGCGGGAGGGAACAATGAGCAGTTCTTC CASGLAGGNNEQFF
TRBJ2-5 many 11 TRBV30 NA TGTGCCTGGACCGACAGGGAGACCCAGTACTTC CAWTDRETQYF